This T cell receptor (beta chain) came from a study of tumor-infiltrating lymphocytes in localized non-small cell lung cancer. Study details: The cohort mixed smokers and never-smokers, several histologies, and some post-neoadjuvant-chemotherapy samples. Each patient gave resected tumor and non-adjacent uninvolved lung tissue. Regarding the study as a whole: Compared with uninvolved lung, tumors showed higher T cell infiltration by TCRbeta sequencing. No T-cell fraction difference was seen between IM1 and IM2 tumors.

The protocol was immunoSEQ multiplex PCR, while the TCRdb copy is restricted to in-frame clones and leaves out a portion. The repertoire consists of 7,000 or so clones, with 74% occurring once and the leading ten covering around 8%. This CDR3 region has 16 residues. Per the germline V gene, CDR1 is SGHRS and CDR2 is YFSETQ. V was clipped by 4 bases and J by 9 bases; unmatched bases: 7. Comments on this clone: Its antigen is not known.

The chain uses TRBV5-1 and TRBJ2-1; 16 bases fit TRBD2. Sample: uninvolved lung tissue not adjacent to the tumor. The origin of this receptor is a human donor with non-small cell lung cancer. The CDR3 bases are TGCGCCAGCAGCCCCGGGACTAGCGGGAGGGGAGGTGAGCAGTTCTTC. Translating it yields CASSPGTSGRGGEQFF.